The following is a T cell receptor beta chain sequence with its context. Its specificity is not known. This entry comes from a study of persistence of HIV-infected CD4 T cells. This was the immunoSEQ version 4 assay in survey mode. Profiling relied on immunoSEQ multiplex PCR, and the TCRdb table lists in-frame clones only, not all of them. The sample yields 25,000 to 35,000 clones, roughly 71% seen once. An overlapping HIV-1 Gag peptide pool stimulated these cells at about 0.91 ug/peptide/mL. CD4+ T cells upregulating both CD40 ligand and CD69 were sorted as responding cells. Before stimulation, PBMCs underwent CD8+ T cell depletion. V lost 4 bases, J lost 1 base, and 5 bases stayed unmatched. The germline V gene encodes CDR1 SQVTM and CDR2 ANQGSEA. The CDR3 runs 14 residues.

J is TRBJ1-1 and V is TRBV29-1, with 8 bases matching TRBD1. This receptor was taken from an adult man with HIV who was CMV-seropositive. The starting material was CD4+ T cells sorted from PBMCs after roughly 18-hour stimulation, obtained from a patient who received antiretroviral therapy. The CDR3 is CSVVGRGPNTEAFF. CDR3 sequence (DNA): TGCAGCGTTGTGGGCAGGGGGCCGAACACTGAAGCTTTCTTT.